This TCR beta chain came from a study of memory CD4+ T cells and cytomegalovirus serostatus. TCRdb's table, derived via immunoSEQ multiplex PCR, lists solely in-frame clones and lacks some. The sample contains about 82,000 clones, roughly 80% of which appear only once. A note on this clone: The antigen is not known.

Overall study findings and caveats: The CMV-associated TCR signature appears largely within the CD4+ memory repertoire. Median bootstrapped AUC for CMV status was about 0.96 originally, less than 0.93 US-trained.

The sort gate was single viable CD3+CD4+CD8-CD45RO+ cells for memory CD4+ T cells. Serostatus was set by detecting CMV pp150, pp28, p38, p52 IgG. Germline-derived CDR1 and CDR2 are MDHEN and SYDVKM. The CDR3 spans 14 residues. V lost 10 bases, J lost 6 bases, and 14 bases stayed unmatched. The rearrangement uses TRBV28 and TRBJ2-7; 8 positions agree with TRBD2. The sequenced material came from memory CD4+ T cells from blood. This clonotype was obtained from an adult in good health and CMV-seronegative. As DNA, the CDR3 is TGTGCCACTCTTTATAGCGGGGATCTTGGCGAGCAGTACTTC. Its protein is CATLYSGDLGEQYF. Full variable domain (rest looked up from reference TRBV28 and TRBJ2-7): DVKVTQSSRYLVKRTGEKVFLECVQDMDHENMFWYRQDPGLGLRLIYFSYDVKMKEKGDIPEGYSVSREKKERFSLILESASTNQTSMYLCATLYSGDLGEQYFGPGTRLTVT.